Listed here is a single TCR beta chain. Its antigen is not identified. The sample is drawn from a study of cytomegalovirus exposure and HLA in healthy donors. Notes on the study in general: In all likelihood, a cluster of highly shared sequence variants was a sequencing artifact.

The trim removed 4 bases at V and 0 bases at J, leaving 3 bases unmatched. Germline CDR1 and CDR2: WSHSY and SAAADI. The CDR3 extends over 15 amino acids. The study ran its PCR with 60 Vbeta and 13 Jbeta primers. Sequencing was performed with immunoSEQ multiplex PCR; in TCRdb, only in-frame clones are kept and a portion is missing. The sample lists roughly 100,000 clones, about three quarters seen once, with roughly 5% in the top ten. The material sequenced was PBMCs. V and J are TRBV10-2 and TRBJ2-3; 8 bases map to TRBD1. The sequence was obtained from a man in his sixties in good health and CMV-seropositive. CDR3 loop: CASSGTGLSTDTQYF. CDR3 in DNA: TGCGCCAGCAGTGGGACAGGGTTGAGCACAGATACGCAGTATTTT.